A single sample gave rise to the 20 T cell receptor beta chains below, sequenced in a study of CD4+ T cells in melanoma. Profiling relied on immunoSEQ multiplex PCR, and the TCRdb table lists in-frame clones only, not all of them. Its table records around 70 clones. The sample taken for sequencing was cells sorted by PD-1 expression. The receptors come from a human donor with melanoma.

The chain couples TRBV19 to TRBJ1-2, with no clear D. Germline V gene sequence: CDR1 LNHDA, CDR2 SQIVND (reference sequence). Between the trimmed V and J ends, which lost 0 bases and 8 bases, there was a span of 13 bases. The CDR3 runs to 14 residues. CDR3 amino acids: CASSIDVGVYGYTF. As DNA, the CDR3 is TGTGCCAGTAGTATAGATGTGGGAGTTTACGGCTACACCTTC.

V gene TRBV28 combines with J gene TRBJ1-1, with D possibly TRBD1 on 5 matching bases. This CDR3 spans 15 amino acids. Germline V gives CDR1 MDHEN, CDR2 SYDVKM. Trimming cost V 3 bases and J 4 bases, with 15 bases left between them. The CDR3 DNA reads as TGTGCCAGCAGTTTGGGGTCCAGGGTACTCACTGAAGCTTTCTTT. As protein: CASSLGSRVLTEAFF.

This clone was seen just once. This chain links TRBV25-1 with TRBJ1-2, with a weak D call TRBD1 (5 bases). The CDR3 is 14 amino acids. V gave up 6 bases and J gave up 4 bases, with 15 bases separating them. Germline values: CDR1 MGHDK, CDR2 SYGVNS. CDR3: CASSPRRGIYGYTF. CDR3 in DNA: TGTGCCAGCAGCCCCCGGCGGGGGATCTATGGCTACACCTTC.

V usage is TRBV5-6 and J usage is TRBJ2-7; weak D call: TRBD2 (5 bases). V lost 4 bases, J lost 5 bases, and 19 bases lay in between. From germline, CDR1 is SGHDT and CDR2 YYEEEE. The CDR3 contains 15 residues. The CDR3 nucleotides read TGTGCCAGCAGCCGCGGACGGGGAACTGGCGACGAGCAGTACTTC. Its translation is CASSRGRGTGDEQYF.

This rearrangement joins TRBV7-9 to TRBJ2-2, with 8 bases aligning to TRBD1. Per the germline V gene, CDR1 is SEHNR and CDR2 is FQNEAQ (reference sequence). There are 13 residues in the CDR3. The junction had 0 bases not matched to a gene; V was cut back by 8 bases and J by 1 base. The CDR3 sequence: CASGQGNTGELFF. Written as DNA, the CDR3 is TGTGCCAGCGGACAGGGGAACACCGGGGAGCTGTTTTTT.

This clone was counted between two and nine times. The genes are TRBV7-3 and TRBJ2-5, with 12 bases that match TRBD2. The CDR3 covers 15 residues. With 4 bases clipped from V and 5 bases from J, the junction kept 5 bases outside the gene matches. Per the germline V gene, CDR1 is SGHTA and CDR2 is FQGTGA. In DNA form, the CDR3 reads TGTGCCAGCAGCTCGACTAGCGGGAGCGGGGAGACCCAGTACTTC. Translation gives CASSSTSGSGETQYF.

The V gene is TRBV11-2, the J gene TRBJ2-5, with D possibly being TRBD1 or TRBD2 (5 bases each). V dropped 1 base and J dropped 1 base, with 10 bases sitting between them. The CDR3 runs to 15 residues. Germline CDR1 reads SGHAT; CDR2 reads FQNNGV. The CDR3 nucleotides are TGTGCCAGCAGCTTAGGGGGACGCCGCCAAGAGACCCAGTACTTC. Translated, it gives CASSLGGRRQETQYF.

The chain combines TRBV7-3 with TRBJ2-2; D remains ambiguous. The CDR3 has 12 residues. Trimming shortened V by 2 bases and J by 6 bases, and 4 bases separated the two germline ends. CDR1 is SGHTA and CDR2 is FQGTGA in the germline V gene. The CDR3 protein is CASSLGAGELFF. CDR3 DNA: TGTGCCAGCAGCTTAGGAGCCGGGGAGCTGTTTTTT.

This clone was observed a handful of times. The genes are TRBV7-7 and TRBJ2-7; TRBD1 agrees at 10 bases. Trimming cost V 1 base and J 5 bases; bases outside gene matches: 5. There are 15 residues in the CDR3. The germline CDR1 and CDR2 sequences are SSHAT and FNYEAQ (reference sequence). Here the CDR3 reads CASSLDRDRGNEQYF. The DNA for the CDR3 is TGTGCCAGCAGCTTAGACAGGGACAGGGGTAACGAGCAGTACTTC.

In DNA, the CDR3 is TGTGCCAGCAGTCAGGGACAGGGAGCCTCCTACGAGCAGTACTTC. Protein sequence: CASSQGQGASYEQYF. The chain recombines TRBV7-3 with TRBJ2-7; 9 bases are a match to TRBD1. Germline V gene lookup returns CDR1 SGHTA and CDR2 FQGTGA. The CDR3 covers 15 residues. J lost 0 bases, V lost 6 bases, and 6 bases had no gene match.

This chain links TRBV14 with TRBJ2-1; tentative D call: TRBD2 (6 bases). Trimming took off 6 bases at V and 9 bases at J, with 15 bases between the two ends. The CDR3 consists of 13 residues. The germline gives CDR1 SGHDN, CDR2 FVKESK. The CDR3 here is CASRPRLAVEQFF. Written as DNA, the CDR3 is TGTGCCAGCAGGCCCAGATTAGCGGTTGAGCAGTTCTTC.

The chain combines TRBV11-2 with TRBJ2-1; no clear D. The CDR3 length is 15 residues. Germline lookup yields CDR1 SGHAT and CDR2 FQNNGV. Trimming removed 1 base at V and 2 bases at J, with 9 bases between. CDR3 in DNA: TGTGCCAGCAGCTTAGGGGGTCTCGCCTACAATGAGCAGTTCTTC. Its protein is CASSLGGLAYNEQFF.

The rearrangement uses TRBV10-3 and TRBJ2-5; 10 nucleotides match TRBD2. This CDR3 has 16 amino acids. CDR1 is ENHRY and CDR2 is SYGVKD in the germline V gene. The ends lost 4 bases at V and 1 base at J; junction bases unmatched: 6. The DNA of the CDR3 is TGTGCCATCAGTGGTGGGACTAGCGCCACCCAAGAGACCCAGTACTTC. This translates into CAISGGTSATQETQYF.

The chain is built from TRBV18 and TRBJ1-1, with 7 positions matching TRBD1. The J segment lost 1 base and the V segment lost 6 bases, leaving 5 bases of the junction unmatched. From germline, CDR1 is KGHSH and CDR2 LQKENI. This CDR3 comprises 14 residues. CDR3 amino acids: CASSPAGGNTEAFF. In DNA, the CDR3 is TGTGCCAGCTCCCCCGCAGGGGGGAACACTGAAGCTTTCTTT.

The chain combines TRBV5-6 with TRBJ1-6; 9 positions agree with TRBD1. This CDR3 spans 15 amino acids. The ends lost 3 bases at V and 9 bases at J; junction bases unmatched: 7. Germline V lookup: CDR1 SGHDT, CDR2 YYEEEE. The DNA of the CDR3 is TGTGCCAGCAGCTCGAGGACAGGGGAACGTTCACCCCTCCACTTT. Its protein product is CASSSRTGERSPLHF.

This chain joins TRBV7-6 and TRBJ2-2; a weak D match, TRBD2 (6 bases). V gave up 7 bases and J gave up 0 bases, with 12 bases separating them. The CDR3 is 15 residues long. Germline-derived CDR1 and CDR2 are SGHVS and FNYEAQ. For the CDR3, the DNA is TGTGCCAGCAAACTAGCTGACACGAACACCGGGGAGCTGTTTTTT. It is translated as CASKLADTNTGELFF.

J is TRBJ2-7 and V is TRBV19; D might be TRBD2 (5 bases). V lost 5 bases to trimming and J lost 6 bases, with 14 bases between them. The CDR3 spans 13 residues. Germline loops: CDR1 LNHDA, CDR2 SQIVND (reference sequence). CDR3 bases: TGTGCCAGTAGTCCCGAGACCCGGGGCGAGCAGTACTTC. Its protein product is CASSPETRGEQYF.

The chain uses TRBV7-2 and TRBJ2-2; TRBD2 matches at 7 bases. V shed 5 bases, J shed 4 bases, and the junction held 7 bases outside the gene matches. Germline V gene data show CDR1 as SGHTA and CDR2 as FQGNSA. This CDR3 is 15 amino acids long. For the CDR3, the DNA is TGTGCCAGCAGCCCGGGAGGAGCGGGCACCGGGGAGCTGTTTTTT. This encodes CASSPGGAGTGELFF.

The CDR3 bases are TGTGCCAGCAGCTTGGAAAGCGGGAGGGGAAGGGATACGCAGTATTTT. Residues: CASSLESGRGRDTQYF. V gene TRBV5-6 combines with J gene TRBJ2-3, with TRBD2 identical over 10 bases. V shed 0 bases, J shed 6 bases, and the junction held 7 bases outside the gene matches. Germline V CDR1 and CDR2: SGHDT, YYEEEE. The CDR3 sequence is 16 residues long.

This rearrangement joins TRBV9 to TRBJ1-2; D possibly corresponds to TRBD1 (5 bases). Germline values: CDR1 SGDLS, CDR2 YYNGEE. This CDR3 is built from 14 residues. V was clipped by 1 base and J by 8 bases, with 15 bases between them. In DNA, the CDR3 is TGTGCCAGCAGCGTATTCGGAGGGGCTGAAGGCTACACCTTC. It is translated as CASSVFGGAEGYTF.